This entry describes one T cell receptor beta chain. Its antigen is unknown. This sample stems from a study of CD8 T cell repertoires and HIV-1 epitope variants. Germline CDR1 and CDR2: MDHEN and SYDVKM. The V end was cut by 5 bases, the J end by 3 bases, with 17 bases between. The CDR3 consists of 15 residues. Generated by immunoSEQ multiplex PCR, the TCRdb table keeps only in-frame clones and is missing some. Of approximately 6,500 clones in the sample, under 75% were seen once. The receptor was isolated from a male donor with HIV. This chain links TRBV28 with TRBJ2-7; tentatively, D is TRBD1 or TRBD2 (5 bases each). Sequences were obtained from cultured CD8+ T cells derived from PBMCs. The CDR3 DNA is TGTGCCAGCAGTATCAGAAGTGGGGGAAACTACGAGCAGTACTTC. Amino acid sequence: CASSIRSGGNYEQYF.